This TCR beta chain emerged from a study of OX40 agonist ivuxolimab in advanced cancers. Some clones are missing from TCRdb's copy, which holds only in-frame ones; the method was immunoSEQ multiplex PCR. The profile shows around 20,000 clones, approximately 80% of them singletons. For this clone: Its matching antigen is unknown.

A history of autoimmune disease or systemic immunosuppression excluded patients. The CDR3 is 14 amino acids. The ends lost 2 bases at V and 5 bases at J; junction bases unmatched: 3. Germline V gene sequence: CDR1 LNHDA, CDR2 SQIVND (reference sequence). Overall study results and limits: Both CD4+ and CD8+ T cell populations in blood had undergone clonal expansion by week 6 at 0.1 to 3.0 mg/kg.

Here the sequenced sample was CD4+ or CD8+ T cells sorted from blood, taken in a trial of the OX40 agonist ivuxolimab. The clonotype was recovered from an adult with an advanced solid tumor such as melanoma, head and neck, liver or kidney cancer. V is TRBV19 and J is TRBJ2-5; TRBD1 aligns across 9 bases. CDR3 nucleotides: TGTGCCAGTAGTATAACAGGGGGCAGGGAGACCCAGTACTTC. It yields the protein CASSITGGRETQYF.